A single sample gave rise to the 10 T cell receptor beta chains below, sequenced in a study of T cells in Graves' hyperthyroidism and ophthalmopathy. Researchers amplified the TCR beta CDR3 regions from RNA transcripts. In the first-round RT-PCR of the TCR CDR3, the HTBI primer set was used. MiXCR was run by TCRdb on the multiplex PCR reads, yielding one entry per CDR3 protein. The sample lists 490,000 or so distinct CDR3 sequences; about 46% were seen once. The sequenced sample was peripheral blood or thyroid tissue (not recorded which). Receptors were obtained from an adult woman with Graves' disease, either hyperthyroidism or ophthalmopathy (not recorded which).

In DNA form, the CDR3 reads TGTGCCAGCAGTTTACTGCGGACGAACACTGAAGCTTTCTTT. This codes for CASSLLRTNTEAFF. V is TRBV12-3 or TRBV12-4 and J is TRBJ1-1; no reliable D call. This CDR3 spans 14 amino acids. The ends were cut back, 2 bases at V and 1 base at J, with 8 bases in the middle.

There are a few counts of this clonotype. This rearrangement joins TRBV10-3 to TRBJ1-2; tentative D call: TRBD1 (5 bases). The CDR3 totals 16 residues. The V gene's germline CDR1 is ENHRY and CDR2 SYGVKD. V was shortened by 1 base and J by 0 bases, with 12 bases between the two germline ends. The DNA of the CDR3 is TGTGCCATCAGTGAGTTCGAGGGGAGGGCTAACTATGGCTACACCTTC. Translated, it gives CAISEFEGRANYGYTF.

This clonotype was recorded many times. The CDR3: CATSTLGDTQYF. The CDR3 region has the DNA TGTGCCACCAGTACCTTAGGAGATACGCAGTATTTT. The chain links TRBV24-1 to TRBJ2-3; D not resolved. Between the trimmed V and J ends, which lost 6 bases and 5 bases, there was a span of 8 bases. Germline-derived CDR1 and CDR2 are KGHDR and SFDVKD. CDR3 length: 12 residues.

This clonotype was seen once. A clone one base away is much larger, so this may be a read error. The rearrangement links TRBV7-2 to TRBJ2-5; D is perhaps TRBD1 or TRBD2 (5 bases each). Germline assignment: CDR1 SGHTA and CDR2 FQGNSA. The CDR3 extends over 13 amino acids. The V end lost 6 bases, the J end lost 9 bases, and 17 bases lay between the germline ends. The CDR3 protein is CASSFMRGRAQYF. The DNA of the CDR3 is TGTGCCAGCAGTTTCATGAGGGGTCGAGCCCAGTACTTC.

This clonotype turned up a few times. The CDR3 sequence is CSARRGHEPRPLHF. The CDR3 DNA reads as TGCAGTGCTAGGCGCGGGCACGAACCCCGTCCCCTCCACTTT. The chain combines TRBV20-1 with TRBJ1-6; D gene uncertain. Germline CDR1 reads DFQATT; CDR2 reads SNEGSKA (reference sequence). V gave up 3 bases and J gave up 13 bases, with 19 bases separating them. The length of the CDR3 is 14 residues.

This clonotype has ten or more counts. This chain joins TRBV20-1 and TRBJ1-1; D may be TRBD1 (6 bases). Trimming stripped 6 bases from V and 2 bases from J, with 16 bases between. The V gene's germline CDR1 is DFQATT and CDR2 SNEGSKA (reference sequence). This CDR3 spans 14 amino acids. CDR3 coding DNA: TGCAGTGCCGTCAGGGGTCCGTTAAACACTGAAGCTTTCTTT. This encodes CSAVRGPLNTEAFF.

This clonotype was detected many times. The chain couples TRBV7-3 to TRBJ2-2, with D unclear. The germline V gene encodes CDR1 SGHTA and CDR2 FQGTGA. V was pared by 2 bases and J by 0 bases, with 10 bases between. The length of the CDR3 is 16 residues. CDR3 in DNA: TGTGCCAGCAGCTTAGTCGCCAGCCCGAACACCGGGGAGCTGTTTTTT. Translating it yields CASSLVASPNTGELFF. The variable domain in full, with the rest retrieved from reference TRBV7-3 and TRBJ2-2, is GAGVSQTPSNKVTEKGKYVELRCDPISGHTALYWYRQSLGQGPEFLIYFQGTGAADDSGLPNDRFFAVRPEGSVSTLKIQRTERGDSAVYLCASSLVASPNTGELFFGEGSRLTVL.

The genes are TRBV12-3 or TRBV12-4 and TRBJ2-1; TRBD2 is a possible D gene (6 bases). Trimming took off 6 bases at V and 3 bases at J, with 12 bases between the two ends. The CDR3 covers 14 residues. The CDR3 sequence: CASRAPGSYNEQFF. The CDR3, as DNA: TGTGCCAGCAGAGCCCCCGGGAGCTACAATGAGCAGTTCTTC.

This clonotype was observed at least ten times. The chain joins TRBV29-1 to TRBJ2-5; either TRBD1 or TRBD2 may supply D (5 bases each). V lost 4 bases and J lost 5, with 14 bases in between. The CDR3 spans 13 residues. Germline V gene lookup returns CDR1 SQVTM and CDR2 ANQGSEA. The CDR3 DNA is TGCAGCGTTGCTGGGGGAGAAGGGGAGACCCAGTACTTC. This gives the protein CSVAGGEGETQYF.

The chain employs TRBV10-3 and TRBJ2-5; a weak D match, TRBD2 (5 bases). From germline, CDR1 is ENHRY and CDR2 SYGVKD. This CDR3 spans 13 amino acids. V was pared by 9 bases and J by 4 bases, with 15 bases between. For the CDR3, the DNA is TGTGCCATTACTCAAGCGGTGGGAGAGACCCAGTACTTC. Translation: CAITQAVGETQYF.